This T cell receptor beta chain is drawn from a study of T cell responses to AZD1222 COVID-19 vaccine (dated by TCRdb to the early 2020s). Background for the entire study: AZD1222 recipients whose second dose came at about 4 weeks and those whose second dose came at about 12 weeks were combined into one group, since spike-specific TCR depth and breadth did not differ between the two schedules. TCR sequencing covered 233 trial participants: about 210 given two doses of AZD1222 and about 26 given two doses of MenACWY control vaccine. Trial participants were enrolled by age into 18-55, 56-69 and 70-plus year subgroups, with about 150, 28 and 57 TCR-sequenced participants respectively.

The paper's findings and limits, for the study overall: The vaccine-associated CD4 TCRs covered the entire spike protein, and the dominant responses fell in regions 160-218 and 743-854. Participants were mostly white British, with more females than males. The authors suggested clonal diversity may have been underestimated. The 56-69-year group was small, and its depth increase did not reach significance, likely because of low power. Conclusions about previously exposed vaccinees are limited, since just 5 or 6 AZD1222 recipients were seropositive for SARS-CoV-2 at baseline. After two AZD1222 doses, both the breadth and the depth of spike-specific TCRs were significantly higher than at day 0 and than in MenACWY recipients. Reportedly, close to half of the unique spike-specific TCRs recognized epitopes lying outside the regions that are mutated in the B.1.351 and B.1.1.7 variants. Because no samples from the day 14 peak response were available, repertoires could be characterized only after the peak T cell response.

V is pruned by 5 bases and J by 3 bases, leaving 4 bases of the junction without a gene match. The cysteine opens and the phenylalanine closes a CDR3 of 15 amino acids. The entry retains the CDR3 DNA only, 45 bases that are in frame from base 1. CDR1 MDHEN and CDR2 SYDVKM were looked up in the germline V gene. The time point label for this specimen denotes: baseline before first vaccination. Samples from vaccinated people were obtained from the UK trials COV001 and COV002, which included a single-blind randomized controlled phase 2/3 trial of AZD1222 (ChAdOx1 nCoV-19) in healthy adults. Trial participant PBMC samples were collected at day 0 and day 28 after the second dose for TCRbeta chain sequencing. As to this clone: The specificity of this receptor is unknown. It has no much larger one-base neighbor in the sample; base qualities were not kept.

The CDR3 regions of human TCRbeta chains were subjected to immunosequencing. The paper's data handling went like this. TCRs in the repertoires were compared against a reference library of SARS-CoV-2-specific TCRs that had been generated with the MIRA antigen-specificity platform. Breadth was defined as the fraction of unique TCRs that were SARS-CoV-2-associated, and depth was defined as the fraction of total T cells that were SARS-CoV-2-associated. Using the MIRA data, each spike-specific TCR was mapped to the spike region that the TCR reacts to and placed in a CD4 or CD8 class. Log10-transformed breadth and depth values were compared by one-way ANOVA with Sidak's multiple comparisons tests. In its TCRdb copy, this immuneACCESS table keeps in-frame sequences only and misses some clones. Where compared with another copy, unresolved V genes explain less than half of these, and the others have no known cause. V, J and clone size are taken as reported in that table, and D and trimming were inferred from the DNA itself. Recorded for this sample are 150,000 to 200,000 clones; roughly 93% of them occurred a single time. The ten largest clones add up to roughly 8.4% of the sample.

The sequences come from peripheral blood, collected on day 0 of AZD1222 vaccination. This sequence was found in an adult in good health. The V and J segments used are TRBV28 and TRBJ1-6; TRBD1 matches 7 bases in the middle. The CDR3 region reads CASSTQGFYNSPLHF. Here is the DNA: TGTGCCAGCAGTACACAGGGGTTCTATAATTCACCCCTCCACTTT.